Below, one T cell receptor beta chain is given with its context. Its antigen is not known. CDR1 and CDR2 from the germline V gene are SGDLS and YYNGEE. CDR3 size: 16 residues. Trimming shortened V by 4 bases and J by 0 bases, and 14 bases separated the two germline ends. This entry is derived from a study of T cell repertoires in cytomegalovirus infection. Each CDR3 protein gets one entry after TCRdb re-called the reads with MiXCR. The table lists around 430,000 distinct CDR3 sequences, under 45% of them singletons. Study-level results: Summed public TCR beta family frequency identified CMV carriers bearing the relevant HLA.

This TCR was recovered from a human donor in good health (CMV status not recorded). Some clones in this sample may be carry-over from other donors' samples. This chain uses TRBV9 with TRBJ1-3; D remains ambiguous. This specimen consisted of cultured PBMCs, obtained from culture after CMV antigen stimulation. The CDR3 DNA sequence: TGTGCCAGCAGCCCTCTCCCGGGAAGCTCTGGAAACACCATATATTTT. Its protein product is CASSPLPGSSGNTIYF.